This T cell receptor beta chain was recovered during a study of blood T cell repertoires in COVID-19. Trimming took 6 bases from V and 5 from J, leaving 9 bases between them. The CDR3 has 12 amino acids. The repertoire was sequenced with immunoSEQ multiplex PCR; TCRdb's copy has only in-frame clones and lacks some. The profile shows tens of thousands of clones, more than 60% of them singletons. This sequence originates from a woman aged 80 or older with active or convalescent COVID-19. The chain couples TRBV12-3 or TRBV12-4 to TRBJ2-3; TRBD2 is a possible D gene (5 bases). Sequenced: peripheral blood. CDR3 DNA: TGTGCCAGCAGGTCGGACTTAGATACGCAGTATTTT. It translates to CASRSDLDTQYF.